This TCR beta chain was sequenced for a study of cytomegalovirus exposure and HLA in healthy donors. About the research overall: An earlier analysis found some 100 million unique TCR beta sequences from 200 million or so T cells.

The CDR3 extends over 12 amino acids. The germline CDR1 and CDR2 sequences are SGHAT and FQNNGV. Unmatched junction bases numbered 8, after V lost 7 bases and J lost 10 bases. 60 Vbeta and 13 Jbeta primers were used in PCR. How the authors handled the data: In a later analysis, some 80 million unique TCR beta chains included roughly 11 million shared by two or more donors. The method was immunoSEQ multiplex PCR; TCRdb's version includes in-frame clones alone and lacks a portion of them. V and J calls and clone size come straight from that table; D and trimming were deduced from the DNA. The sample includes 85,000 to 100,000 clones, over 65% seen only once; the top ten take around 0.74%. The study's findings and limits: Immune exposure was documented only through CMV serostatus.

About this clone: The antigen remains unidentified.

What was sequenced was PBMCs. This TCR derives from a woman aged 55-75 years in good health and CMV-seronegative. The chain carries TRBV11-2 and TRBJ2-3; 7 nucleotides line up with TRBD2. CDR3 amino acids: CASKPREGPQYF. DNA for the CDR3: TGTGCCAGCAAGCCCAGGGAGGGCCCGCAGTATTTT.